The 18 T cell receptor beta chains listed next were all sequenced from one sample in a study of OX40 agonist ivuxolimab in advanced cancers. Measured with immunoSEQ multiplex PCR; TCRdb has only the in-frame clones, and not every one. The sample records roughly 61,000 clones, around 82% being singletons. Sequenced here: CD4+ or CD8+ T cells sorted from blood, sampled in a trial of the OX40 agonist ivuxolimab. The receptors originated from an adult with an advanced solid tumor such as melanoma, head and neck, liver or kidney cancer.

This clone occurred a few times. The chain combines TRBV10-3 with TRBJ2-1; tentatively, D is TRBD2 (6 bases). The germline CDR1 and CDR2 sequences are ENHRY and SYGVKD. Deletions cut 0 bases from V and 13 bases from J, with 13 bases between. The CDR3 extends over 13 amino acids. CDR3 in amino acids: CAISESVSAGQFF. In DNA form, the CDR3 reads TGTGCCATCAGTGAGTCAGTTAGCGCGGGACAGTTCTTC.

This sequence joins TRBV11-2 and TRBJ2-3; 7 nucleotides line up with TRBD2. Germline trimming cut 3 bases from V and 1 base from J; bases unmatched to any gene: 4. CDR1 and CDR2 from the germline V gene are SGHAT and FQNNGV. The CDR3 sequence is 15 residues long. CDR3: CASSFSGIGTDTQYF. The CDR3 DNA reads as TGTGCCAGCAGCTTCAGCGGGATTGGCACAGATACGCAGTATTTT.

This clone turned up a few times. The chain couples TRBV9 to TRBJ2-7, with 8 bases lining up with TRBD1. The V gene's germline CDR1 is SGDLS and CDR2 YYNGEE. The CDR3 is 15 amino acids. Trimming took 2 bases from V and 0 from J; bases not matched to a gene: 4. The CDR3 spells CASSVRTGNSYEQYF. Here the CDR3 DNA reads TGTGCCAGCAGCGTCCGGACAGGGAACTCCTACGAGCAGTACTTC.

V usage is TRBV6-1 and J usage is TRBJ2-1; 7 bases map to TRBD2. This CDR3 contains 15 residues. J lost 6 bases, V lost 5 bases, and 10 bases had no gene match. Germline V gives CDR1 MNHNS, CDR2 SASEGT. CDR3 nucleotides: TGTGCCAGCAGTCCGACGGGGGAGGGTGGCAATGAGCAGTTCTTC. Its protein product is CASSPTGEGGNEQFF.

The DNA of the CDR3 is TGTGCCAGCAGCTTAGGGACTAGCGGCCACAATGAGCAGTTCTTC. Encoded protein: CASSLGTSGHNEQFF. V gene TRBV7-3 combines with J gene TRBJ2-1; the match to TRBD2 covers 11 bases. The CDR3 runs 15 residues. CDR1 and CDR2 from the germline V gene are SGHTA and FQGTGA. With V trimmed by 2 bases and J by 5 bases, 2 bases remained unmatched.

Points on this clone: The DNA is left out, because the CDR3 cannot be placed on it with certainty; the CDR3 is given as TCRdb lists it. The genes are TRBV6-5 and TRBJ1-2. The CDR3 spans 13 residues, counting both ends. The germline gives CDR1 MNHEY, CDR2 SVGAGI. CDR3 sequence: CASSSSRNYGYTF.

The gene calls are TRBV19 and TRBJ1-2, with no clear D. Germline V lookup: CDR1 LNHDA, CDR2 SQIVND (reference sequence). V was cut by 5 bases and J by 7 bases, with 17 bases left in between. This CDR3 contains 14 residues. The CDR3 region is CASSGVSGSGGYTF. In DNA, the CDR3 is TGTGCCAGTAGTGGCGTGAGTGGGTCGGGTGGCTACACCTTC.

The V call is TRBV5-1, the J call TRBJ2-7; 12 positions agree with TRBD1. This CDR3 has 15 residues. Germline V CDR1 and CDR2: SGHRS, YFSETQ. After removal of 5 bases from V and 5 bases from J, the junction contained 8 bases not matched to a gene. The CDR3 DNA follows: TGCGCCAGCAGAAGCTCGGGACAGGGGGCGGACGAGCAGTACTTC. It specifies CASRSSGQGADEQYF.

This clone was observed a few times. The chain carries TRBV5-1 and TRBJ2-2, with TRBD2 as a possible D gene (5 bases). Germline assignment: CDR1 SGHRS and CDR2 YFSETQ. V was cut by 4 bases and J by 4 bases, with 17 bases left in between. The CDR3 covers 16 residues. CDR3: CASSTRTLAVTGELFF. The CDR3 coding sequence is TGCGCCAGCAGCACCCGGACGCTAGCAGTCACCGGGGAGCTGTTTTTT.

The chain recombines TRBV6-6 with TRBJ2-2; 9 bases are a match to TRBD2. CDR1 and CDR2 (germline): MNHNY, SVGAGI (reference sequence). Trimming cost V 3 bases and J 4 bases; bases outside gene matches: 3. This CDR3 is built from 15 residues. The CDR3 coding sequence is TGTGCCAGCAGTTATAGACTAGCGGCCACCGGGGAGCTGTTTTTT. As protein: CASSYRLAATGELFF.

The V gene is TRBV5-1, the J gene TRBJ2-5, with D possibly matching TRBD2 (6 bases). Germline V gene sequence: CDR1 SGHRS, CDR2 YFSETQ. CDR3 length equals 15 residues. The V end lost 3 bases, the J end lost 2 bases, and 14 bases lay between the germline ends. The CDR3 sequence is CASSSLTGGQETQYF. CDR3 bases: TGCGCCAGCAGCTCGCTTACTGGGGGGCAAGAGACCCAGTACTTC.

This chain uses TRBV5-4 with TRBJ2-5; either TRBD1 or TRBD2 may supply D (5 bases each). Trimming pared 0 bases from V and 4 bases from J, leaving 10 bases between. The CDR3 runs to 14 residues. The germline V gene has CDR1 SGHNT and CDR2 YYREEE (reference sequence). CDR3 bases: TGTGCCAGCAGCTTGGACGGGGCTGGAGAGACCCAGTACTTC. Amino acids: CASSLDGAGETQYF.

The V and J genes are TRBV10-1 and TRBJ2-3; 10 bases agree with TRBD2. J lost 6 bases, V lost 6 bases, and 9 bases had no gene match. Germline CDR1 WNHNN, CDR2 SYGVQD (reference sequence). This CDR3 has 15 amino acids. CDR3 DNA: TGCGCCAGCAGCGCAAGCGGGAGGGCCGGGGATACGCAGTATTTT. Its protein product is CASSASGRAGDTQYF.

V usage is TRBV19 and J usage is TRBJ1-3; D gene ambiguous. The CDR3 sequence is 16 residues long. V lost 3 bases, J lost 11 bases, and 23 bases lay in between. CDR1 and CDR2 (germline): LNHDA, SQIVND (reference sequence). The CDR3 protein is CASSITRQESVSAIYF. The CDR3 DNA reads as TGTGCCAGTAGTATCACACGGCAGGAATCCGTGAGCGCCATATATTTT.

The rearrangement links TRBV30 to TRBJ2-1, with 12 positions matching TRBD1. V trimming: 0 bases; J trimming: 7 bases; junction bases outside the gene matches: 7. This CDR3 is 16 amino acids long. Germline V gene data show CDR1 as GTSNPN and CDR2 as SVGIG (reference sequence). As DNA, the CDR3 is TGTGCCTGGAGTGTATGGGGACAGGGGGCGGATAATGAGCAGTTCTTC. Protein product: CAWSVWGQGADNEQFF.

This chain's CDR3 is CASSLGTGLFSQHF. CDR3 nucleotides: TGTGCCAGCAGCTTAGGGACAGGGTTATTTTCCCAGCATTTT. J is TRBJ1-5 and V is TRBV7-2; 8 bases are a match to TRBD1. Per germline, CDR1 SGHTA and CDR2 FQGNSA. The V and J ends lost 1 base and 11 bases, in that order; junction bases with no gene match: 7. CDR3 length: 14 amino acids. Full variable domain (rest looked up from reference TRBV7-2 and TRBJ1-5): GAGVSQSPSNKVTEKGKDVELRCDPISGHTALYWYRQSLGQGLEFLIYFQGNSAPDKSGLPSDRFSAERTGGSVSTLTIQRTQQEDSAVYLCASSLGTGLFSQHFGDGTRLSIL.

The chain recombines TRBV19 with TRBJ2-3; TRBD1 aligns across 7 bases. The CDR3 runs to 16 residues. J lost 5 bases, V lost 5 bases, and 13 bases had no gene match. The germline CDR1 and CDR2 sequences are LNHDA and SQIVND (reference sequence). The CDR3 loop reads CASSDRQGPQGDTQYF. CDR3 bases: TGTGCCAGTAGTGACAGACAGGGACCCCAAGGAGATACGCAGTATTTT.

As DNA, the CDR3 is TGTGCCAGCAGCTTATGGGTTTCCTACGAGCAGTACTTC. It yields the protein CASSLWVSYEQYF. This chain joins TRBV7-2 and TRBJ2-7; D gene ambiguous. Germline V lookup: CDR1 SGHTA, CDR2 FQGNSA. V was cut by 2 bases and J by 1 base, with 6 bases left in between. The CDR3 is made up of 13 amino acids.